The source of this T cell receptor (beta chain) is a study of identical twins. V dropped 8 bases and J dropped 9; count of bases not matched to a gene: 15. This CDR3 comprises 15 residues. Germline V gene sequence: CDR1 SNHLY, CDR2 FYNNEI. Donors were all healthy Caucasians. cDNA carried unique molecular identifiers, and a universal primer site was added by template switching. Via MiXCR, TCRdb re-called the 5' RACE reads, giving one row per CDR3 protein. The sample lists around 500,000 distinct CDR3 sequences, approximately 14% seen once, with over 0.5% in the top ten. Study-level findings and limits: Insertion counts were lower in abundant cord blood beta clonotypes, a trend that memory repertoires did not show.

This clonotype was recorded a few times. Its antigen is not known. These records were also assigned to another study, of yellow fever vaccine responses in identical twins. From that paper: It has been reported that, in twins, the vaccine T cell response seemed partly convergent and partly personalized.

V usage is TRBV2 and J usage is TRBJ2-1; TRBD2 agrees at 8 bases. The receptor comes from a woman aged 18-35 years in good health. Sequenced material: CD4+ T cells sorted from blood. In DNA form, the CDR3 reads TGTGCCAGCCGAAAGAGGGTGGCGGGGGGCGCTGAGCAGTTCTTC. Its protein is CASRKRVAGGAEQFF.